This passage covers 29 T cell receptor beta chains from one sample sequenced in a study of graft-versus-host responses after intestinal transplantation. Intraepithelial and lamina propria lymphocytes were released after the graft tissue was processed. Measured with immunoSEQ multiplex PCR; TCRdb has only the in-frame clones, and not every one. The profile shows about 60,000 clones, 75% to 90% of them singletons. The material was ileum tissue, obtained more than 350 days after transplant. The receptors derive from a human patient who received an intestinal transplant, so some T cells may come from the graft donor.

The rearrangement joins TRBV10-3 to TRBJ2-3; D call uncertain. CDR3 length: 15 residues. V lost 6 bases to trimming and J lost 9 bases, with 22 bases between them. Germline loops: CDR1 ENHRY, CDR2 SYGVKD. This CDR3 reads CAIRDIRASEETQYF. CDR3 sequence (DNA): TGTGCCATCAGAGACATCCGGGCCTCAGAGGAGACGCAGTATTTT.

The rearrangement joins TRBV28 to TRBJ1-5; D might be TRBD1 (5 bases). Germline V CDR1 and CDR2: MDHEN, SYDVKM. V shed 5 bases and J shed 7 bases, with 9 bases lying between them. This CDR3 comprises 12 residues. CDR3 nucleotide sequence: TGTGCCAGCAGTCTGGGGGGGCAGCCCCAGCATTTT. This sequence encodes CASSLGGQPQHF.

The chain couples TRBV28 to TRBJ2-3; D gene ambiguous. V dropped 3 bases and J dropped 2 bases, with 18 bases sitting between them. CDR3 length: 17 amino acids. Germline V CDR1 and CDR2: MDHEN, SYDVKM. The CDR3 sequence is CASSFRARLGTTDTQYF. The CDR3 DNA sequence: TGTGCCAGCAGTTTTCGGGCCCGATTGGGAACCACAGATACGCAGTATTTT.

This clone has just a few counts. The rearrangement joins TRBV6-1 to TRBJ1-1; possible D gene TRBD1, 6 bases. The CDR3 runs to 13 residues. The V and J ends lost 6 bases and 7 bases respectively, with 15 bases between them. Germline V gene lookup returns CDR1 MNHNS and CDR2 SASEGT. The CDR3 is CASSRTQGHEAFF. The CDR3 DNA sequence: TGTGCCAGCAGCCGCACGCAGGGACATGAAGCTTTCTTT.

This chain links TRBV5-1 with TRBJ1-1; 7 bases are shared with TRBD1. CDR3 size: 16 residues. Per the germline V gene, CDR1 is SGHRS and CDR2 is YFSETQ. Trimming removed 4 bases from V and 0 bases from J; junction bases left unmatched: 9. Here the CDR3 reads CASSTRQGNMNTEAFF. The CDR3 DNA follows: TGCGCCAGCAGCACTCGACAGGGAAACATGAACACTGAAGCTTTCTTT.

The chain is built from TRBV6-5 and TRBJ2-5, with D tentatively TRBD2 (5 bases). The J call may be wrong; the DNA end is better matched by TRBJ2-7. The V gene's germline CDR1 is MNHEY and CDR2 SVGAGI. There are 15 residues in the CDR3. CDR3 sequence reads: CASSSGLLSSYEQYF. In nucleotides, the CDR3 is TGTGCCAGCAGCTCCGGACTCCTGAGCTCCTACGAGCAGTACTTC.

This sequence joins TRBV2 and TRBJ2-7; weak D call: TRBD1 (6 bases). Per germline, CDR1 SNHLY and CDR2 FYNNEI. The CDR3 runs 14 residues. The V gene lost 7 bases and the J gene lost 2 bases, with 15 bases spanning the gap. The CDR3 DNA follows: TGTGCCAGCACGAACAGGGATTTCACCTACGAGCAGTACTTC. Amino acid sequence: CASTNRDFTYEQYF.

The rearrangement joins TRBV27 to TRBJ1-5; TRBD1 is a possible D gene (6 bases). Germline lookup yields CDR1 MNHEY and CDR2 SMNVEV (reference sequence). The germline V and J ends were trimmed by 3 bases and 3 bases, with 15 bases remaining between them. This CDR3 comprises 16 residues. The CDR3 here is CASSFPYDRINQPQHF. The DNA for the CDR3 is TGTGCCAGCAGTTTCCCCTACGACAGGATCAATCAGCCCCAGCATTTT.

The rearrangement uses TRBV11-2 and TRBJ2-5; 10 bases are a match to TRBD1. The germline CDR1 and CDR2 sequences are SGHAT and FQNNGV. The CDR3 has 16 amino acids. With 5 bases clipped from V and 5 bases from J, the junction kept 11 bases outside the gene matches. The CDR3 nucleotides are TGTGCCAGCAGCCCACGGACAGGGGGTACTAGGGAGACCCAGTACTTC. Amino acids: CASSPRTGGTRETQYF.

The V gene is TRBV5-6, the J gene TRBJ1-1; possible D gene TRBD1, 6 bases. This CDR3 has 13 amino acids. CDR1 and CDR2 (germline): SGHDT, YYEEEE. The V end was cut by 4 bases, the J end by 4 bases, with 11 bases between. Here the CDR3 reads CASSPRGGTEAFF. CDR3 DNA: TGTGCCAGCAGCCCGAGGGGGGGCACTGAAGCTTTCTTT.

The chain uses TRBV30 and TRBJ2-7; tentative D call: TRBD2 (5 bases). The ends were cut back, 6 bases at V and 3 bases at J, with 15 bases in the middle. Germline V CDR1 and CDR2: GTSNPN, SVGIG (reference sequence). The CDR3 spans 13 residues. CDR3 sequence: CACVALRGYEQYF. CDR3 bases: TGTGCCTGCGTGGCACTACGGGGCTACGAGCAGTACTTC.

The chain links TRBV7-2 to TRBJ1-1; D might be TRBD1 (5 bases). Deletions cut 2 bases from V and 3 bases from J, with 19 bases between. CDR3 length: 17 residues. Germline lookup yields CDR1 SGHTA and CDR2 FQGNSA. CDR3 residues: CASSLFQLGVGYTEAFF. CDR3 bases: TGTGCCAGCAGCTTATTTCAGTTAGGGGTCGGGTACACTGAAGCTTTCTTT.

The CDR3: CASSPTGDGYTF. CDR3 nucleotides: TGTGCCAGCAGCCCGACAGGGGATGGCTACACCTTC. This chain joins TRBV16 and TRBJ1-2; TRBD1 aligns across 8 bases. V lost 4 bases and J lost 6; bases outside the gene matches: 1. Germline values: CDR1 KGHSY, CDR2 FQNENV. CDR3 size: 12 residues. Filled out from reference TRBV16 and TRBJ1-2, the complete variable domain reads GEEVAQTPKHLVRGEGQKAKLYCAPIKGHSYVFWYQQVLKNEFKFLISFQNENVFDETGMPKERFSAKCLPNSPCSLEIQATKLEDSAVYFCASSPTGDGYTFGSGTRLTVV.

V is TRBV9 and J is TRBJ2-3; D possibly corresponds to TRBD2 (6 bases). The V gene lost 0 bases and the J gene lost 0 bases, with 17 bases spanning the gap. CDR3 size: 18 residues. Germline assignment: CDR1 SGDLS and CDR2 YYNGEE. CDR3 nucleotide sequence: TGTGCCAGCAGCGTAGCTACTGGGCTAGCGTTTAGCACAGATACGCAGTATTTT. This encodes CASSVATGLAFSTDTQYF. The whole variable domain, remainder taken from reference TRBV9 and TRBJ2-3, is DSGVTQTPKHLITATGQRVTLRCSPRSGDLSVYWYQQSLDQGLQFLIQYYNGEERAKGNILERFSAQQFPDLHSELNLSSLELGDSALYFCASSVATGLAFSTDTQYFGPGTRLTVL.

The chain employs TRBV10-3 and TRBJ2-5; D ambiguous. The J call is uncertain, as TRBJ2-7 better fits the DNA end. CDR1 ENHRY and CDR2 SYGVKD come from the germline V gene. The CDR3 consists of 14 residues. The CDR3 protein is CAISGYNVSYEQYF. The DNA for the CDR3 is TGTGCCATCAGTGGTTACAACGTCTCCTACGAGCAGTACTTC.

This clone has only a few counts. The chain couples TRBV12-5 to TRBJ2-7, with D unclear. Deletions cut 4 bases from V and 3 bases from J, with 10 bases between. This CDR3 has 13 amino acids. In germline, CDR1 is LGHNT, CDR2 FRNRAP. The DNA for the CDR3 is TGTGCTAGTGGTTCTTCTCGTGACTACGAGCAGTACTTC. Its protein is CASGSSRDYEQYF. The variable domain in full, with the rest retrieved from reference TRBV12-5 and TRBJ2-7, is DARVTQTPRHKVTEMGQEVTMRCQPILGHNTVFWYRQTMMQGLELLAYFRNRAPLDDSGMPKDRFSAEMPDATLATLKIQPSEPRDSAVYFCASGSSRDYEQYFGPGTRLTVT.

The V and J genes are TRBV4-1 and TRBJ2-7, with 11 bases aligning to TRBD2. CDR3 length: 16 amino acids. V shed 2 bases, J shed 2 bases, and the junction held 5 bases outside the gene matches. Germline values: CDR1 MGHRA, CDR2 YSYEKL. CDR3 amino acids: CASSQSTSGGPYEQYF. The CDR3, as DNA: TGCGCCAGCAGCCAATCAACTAGCGGGGGCCCCTACGAGCAGTACTTC.

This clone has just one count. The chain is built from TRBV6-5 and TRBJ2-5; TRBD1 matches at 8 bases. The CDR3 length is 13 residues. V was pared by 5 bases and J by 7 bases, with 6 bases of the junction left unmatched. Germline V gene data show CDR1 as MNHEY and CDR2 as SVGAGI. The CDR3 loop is CASSRTGRGTQYF. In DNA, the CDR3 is TGTGCCAGCAGTCGGACAGGGCGGGGGACCCAGTACTTC.

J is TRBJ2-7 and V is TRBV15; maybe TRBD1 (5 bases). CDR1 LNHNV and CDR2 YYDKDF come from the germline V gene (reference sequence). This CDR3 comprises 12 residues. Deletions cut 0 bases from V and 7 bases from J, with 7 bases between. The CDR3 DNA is TGTGCCACCAGCAGAGAGGGGCTAGAGCAGTACTTC. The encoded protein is CATSREGLEQYF.

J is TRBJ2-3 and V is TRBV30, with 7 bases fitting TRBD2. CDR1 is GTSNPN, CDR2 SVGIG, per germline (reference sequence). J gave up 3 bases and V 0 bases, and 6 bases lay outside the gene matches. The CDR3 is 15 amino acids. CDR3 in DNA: TGTGCCTGGAGTGTGGTGGGAGGGCCGACAGATACGCAGTATTTT. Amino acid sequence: CAWSVVGGPTDTQYF.

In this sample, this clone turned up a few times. The CDR3 loop reads CASSLELYTEAFF. In DNA, the CDR3 is TGTGCCAGCAGCTTAGAATTATACACTGAAGCTTTCTTT. The chain has TRBV7-9 and TRBJ1-1, with unresolved D. The CDR3 is made up of 13 amino acids. Germline CDR1 reads SEHNR; CDR2 reads FQNEAQ (reference sequence). Trimming pared 1 base from V and 3 bases from J, leaving 6 bases between.

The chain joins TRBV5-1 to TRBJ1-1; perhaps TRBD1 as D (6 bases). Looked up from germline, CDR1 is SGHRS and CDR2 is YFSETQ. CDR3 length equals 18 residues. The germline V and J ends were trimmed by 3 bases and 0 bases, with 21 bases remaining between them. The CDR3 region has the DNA TGCGCCAGCAGCTCCTCTTCTTTACAGGGAACAATGAACACTGAAGCTTTCTTT. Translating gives CASSSSSLQGTMNTEAFF.

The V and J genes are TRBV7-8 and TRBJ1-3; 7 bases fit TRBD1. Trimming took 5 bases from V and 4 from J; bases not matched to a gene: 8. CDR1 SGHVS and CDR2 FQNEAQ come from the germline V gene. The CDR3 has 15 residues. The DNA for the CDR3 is TGTGCCAGCAGCAGACGACAGGGACTGGGAAACACCATATATTTT. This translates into CASSRRQGLGNTIYF.

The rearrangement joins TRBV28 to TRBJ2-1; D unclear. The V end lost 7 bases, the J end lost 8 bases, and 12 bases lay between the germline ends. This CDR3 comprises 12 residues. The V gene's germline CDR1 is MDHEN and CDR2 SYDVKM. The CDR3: CASTSRIHEQFF. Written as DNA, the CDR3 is TGTGCCAGCACCTCTAGGATCCATGAGCAGTTCTTC. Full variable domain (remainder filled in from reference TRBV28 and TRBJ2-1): DVKVTQSSRYLVKRTGEKVFLECVQDMDHENMFWYRQDPGLGLRLIYFSYDVKMKEKGDIPEGYSVSREKKERFSLILESASTNQTSMYLCASTSRIHEQFFGPGTRLTVL.

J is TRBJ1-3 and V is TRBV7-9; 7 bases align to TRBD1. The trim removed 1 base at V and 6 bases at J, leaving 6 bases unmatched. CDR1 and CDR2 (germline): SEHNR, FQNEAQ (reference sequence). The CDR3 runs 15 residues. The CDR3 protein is CASSLEPGQLNTIYF. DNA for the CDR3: TGTGCCAGCAGCTTAGAGCCGGGACAGCTAAACACCATATATTTT.

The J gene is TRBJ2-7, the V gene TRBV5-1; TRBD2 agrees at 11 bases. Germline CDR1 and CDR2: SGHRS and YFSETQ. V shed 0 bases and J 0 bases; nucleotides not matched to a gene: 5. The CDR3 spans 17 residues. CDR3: CASSLGLAGPSSYEQYF. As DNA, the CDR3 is TGCGCCAGCAGCTTGGGACTAGCGGGGCCGAGCTCCTACGAGCAGTACTTC.

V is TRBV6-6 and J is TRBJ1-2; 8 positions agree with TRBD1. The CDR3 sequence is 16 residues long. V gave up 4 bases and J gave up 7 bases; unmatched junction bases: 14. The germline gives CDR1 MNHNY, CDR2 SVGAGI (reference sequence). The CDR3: CASSSTLTGDRSGYTF. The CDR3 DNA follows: TGTGCCAGCAGTTCTACTTTGACAGGGGATCGGAGTGGCTACACCTTC.

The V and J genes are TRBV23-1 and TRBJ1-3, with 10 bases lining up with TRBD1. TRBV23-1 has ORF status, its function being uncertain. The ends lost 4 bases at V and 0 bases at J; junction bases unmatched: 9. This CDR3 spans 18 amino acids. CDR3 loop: CASSLPGQGIGSGNTIYF. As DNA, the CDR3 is TGCGCCAGCAGTCTCCCGGGACAGGGGATCGGCTCTGGAAACACCATATATTTT.

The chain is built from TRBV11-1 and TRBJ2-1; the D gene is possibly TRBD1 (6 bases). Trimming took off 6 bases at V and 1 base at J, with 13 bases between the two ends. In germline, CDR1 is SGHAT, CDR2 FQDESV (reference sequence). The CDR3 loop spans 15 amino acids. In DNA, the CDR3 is TGTGCCAGCAGTTCGAAAGGGGGATCCTACAATGAGCAGTTCTTC. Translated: CASSSKGGSYNEQFF.